This entry is about one TCR beta chain. As yet, its antigen is unknown. Trimming took off 11 bases at V and 6 bases at J, with 12 bases between the two ends. CDR1 ENHRY and CDR2 SYGVKD come from the germline V gene. The CDR3 has 11 amino acids. Primers included in the PCR were 60 Vbeta and 13 Jbeta primers. Libraries were prepared by immunoSEQ multiplex PCR; TCRdb keeps only in-frame clonotypes and omits some of them. The sample lists about 140,000 clones; roughly 9.6% were seen once. This sample was taken from a study of cytomegalovirus exposure and HLA in healthy donors. Findings and caveats of the study: Analysis was carried out at a later point, and it linked a missense DCLRE1C variant to TCR beta V- and J-gene trimming.

The sequence was collected from a woman in her forties in good health and CMV-seropositive. The sample comprised PBMCs. J is TRBJ2-3 and V is TRBV10-3; D possibly corresponds to TRBD1 (6 bases). CDR3 nucleotides: TGTGCCGCACGGACAGTTGATACGCAGTATTTT. It codes for CAARTVDTQYF.